These 30 T cell receptor beta chains came from one sample sequenced in a study of T cell clonotyping in hematopoietic cell transplantation. The sample's time point: recipient sample about 28 days before transplant, after cytoreduction. The data were produced by immunoSEQ multiplex PCR, yet TCRdb's version contains in-frame clones alone and is incomplete. The sample lists 25,000 to 30,000 clones, roughly 84% seen once, with roughly 1.8% in the top ten. The sequencing used peripheral blood mononuclear cells, collected before stem cell transplant. The receptors were sampled from a man in his forties with acute myeloid leukemia. Some clones in this sample may be carry-over from other donors' samples.

The CDR3 region is CASSSRGVNTGELFF. The CDR3 region has the DNA TGTGCCAGCAGCTCCAGGGGAGTGAACACCGGGGAGCTGTTTTTT. The rearrangement joins TRBV11-3 to TRBJ2-2; TRBD1 might be the D (6 bases). Deletions cut 4 bases from V and 1 base from J, with 10 bases between. Germline loops: CDR1 SGHNT, CDR2 YENEEA. This CDR3 is built from 15 residues.

The V call is TRBV28, the J call TRBJ2-7; 7 bases match TRBD2. Per the germline V gene, CDR1 is MDHEN and CDR2 is SYDVKM. The CDR3 contains 12 residues. V trimming: 3 bases; J trimming: 7 bases; junction bases outside the gene matches: 3. The CDR3 spells CASSFSRGEQYF. The DNA of the CDR3 is TGTGCCAGCAGTTTTTCGCGGGGGGAGCAGTACTTC.

This chain links TRBV30 with TRBJ1-5, with D unresolved. CDR3 length equals 13 residues. V was pared by 2 bases and J by 7 bases, with 12 bases between. Germline CDR1 reads GTSNPN; CDR2 reads SVGIG (reference sequence). The CDR3, as DNA: TGTGCCTGGAGTCTAGGGTTCGGGCAGCCCCAGCATTTT. Protein product: CAWSLGFGQPQHF.

This chain links TRBV2 with TRBJ1-1, with a weak D call TRBD1 (6 bases). The CDR3 length is 14 residues. The germline gives CDR1 SNHLY, CDR2 FYNNEI. V lost 7 bases and J lost 3, with 15 bases in between. CDR3 sequence reads: CASIGSGAHTEAFF. In DNA form, the CDR3 reads TGTGCCAGCATTGGTTCGGGGGCACACACTGAAGCTTTCTTT.

The V and J genes are TRBV5-1 and TRBJ1-1; unclear D gene. The CDR3 is 14 amino acids. Germline loops: CDR1 SGHRS, CDR2 YFSETQ. Trimming left V 3 bases short and J 4 bases short, with 13 bases between. The CDR3 region is CASSYSSGFTEAFF. CDR3 nucleotides: TGCGCCAGCAGCTACTCGTCGGGGTTCACTGAAGCTTTCTTT. Together with reference TRBV5-1 and TRBJ1-1, the CDR3 gives the full variable domain: KAGVTQTPRYLIKTRGQQVTLSCSPISGHRSVSWYQQTPGQGLQFLFEYFSETQRNKGNFPGRFSGRQFSNSRSEMNVSTLELGDSALYLCASSYSSGFTEAFFGQGTRLTVV.

The rearrangement joins TRBV10-3 to TRBJ1-2; no definite D call. The CDR3 extends over 14 amino acids. Trimming took off 0 bases at V and 6 bases at J, with 11 bases between the two ends. Germline V CDR1 and CDR2: ENHRY, SYGVKD. CDR3 sequence: CAISESATRDGYTF. The CDR3 region has the DNA TGTGCCATCAGTGAGTCGGCAACTCGGGATGGCTACACCTTC.

The chain uses TRBV9 and TRBJ2-1; TRBD2 aligns across 13 bases. The J segment lost 15 bases and the V segment lost 3 bases, leaving 6 bases of the junction unmatched. Germline V gives CDR1 SGDLS, CDR2 YYNGEE. The CDR3 spans 13 residues. The CDR3 is CASSAGLAGSLFF. Written as DNA, the CDR3 is TGTGCCAGCAGCGCGGGACTAGCGGGGTCTCTGTTCTTC.

The rearrangement joins TRBV29-1 to TRBJ1-2, with TRBD1 identical over 8 bases. This CDR3 has 13 amino acids. Per germline, CDR1 SQVTM and CDR2 ANQGSEA. The trim removed 5 bases at V and 1 base at J, leaving 3 bases unmatched. The CDR3 protein is CSVWTGYNYGYTF. CDR3 bases: TGCAGCGTTTGGACAGGGTATAACTATGGCTACACCTTC.

This clone was counted a single time. An end of the junction does not agree with germline; a read error may underlie this. The chain is built from TRBV7-7 and TRBJ2-1; the match to TRBD2 covers 7 bases. CDR1 and CDR2 (germline): SSHAT, FNYEAQ (reference sequence). The CDR3 consists of 14 residues. CDR3 sequence reads: CASSLAGAYNEQFF. CDR3 coding DNA: TGTGCTAGCAGCTTGGCGGGAGCCTACAATGAGCAGTTCTTC.

The rearrangement joins TRBV15 to TRBJ1-5; 9 bases are a match to TRBD1. CDR3 length: 16 amino acids. Losses at the gene ends were 3 bases for V and 7 bases for J; bases not matched to a gene: 10. The V gene's germline CDR1 is LNHNV and CDR2 YYDKDF (reference sequence). This CDR3 reads CATSRPRQGVRQPQHF. DNA for the CDR3: TGTGCCACCAGCAGGCCAAGACAGGGGGTGAGGCAGCCCCAGCATTTT.

This clone came up a few times. V usage is TRBV6-1 and J usage is TRBJ2-5, with D perhaps TRBD1 (6 bases). CDR1 and CDR2 from the germline V gene are MNHNS and SASEGT. V lost 2 bases to trimming and J lost 2 bases, with 12 bases between them. CDR3 length: 15 residues. CDR3 region: CASSELRTAQETQYF. CDR3 DNA sequence: TGTGCCAGCAGTGAACTGCGGACAGCTCAAGAGACCCAGTACTTC.

The chain joins TRBV5-6 to TRBJ1-4, with 8 bases fitting TRBD1. V lost 4 bases to trimming and J lost 2 bases; unmatched junction nucleotides: 7. This CDR3 contains 16 residues. CDR1 is SGHDT, CDR2 YYEEEE, per germline. As DNA, the CDR3 is TGTGCCAGCAGCGAACAGGGGGACTGGACTAATGAAAAACTGTTTTTT. Translating it yields CASSEQGDWTNEKLFF.

CDR3 region: CASSRGADSPLHF. CDR3 bases: TGTGCCAGCAGTCGGGGGGCAGATTCACCCCTCCACTTT. This chain joins TRBV6-1 and TRBJ1-6; possibly TRBD1 for D (6 bases). Trimming pared 5 bases from V and 8 bases from J, leaving 10 bases between. The CDR3 loop spans 13 amino acids. Germline-derived CDR1 and CDR2 are MNHNS and SASEGT.

This clone has just one count. V gene TRBV28 combines with J gene TRBJ2-5; TRBD2 is a possible D gene (6 bases). Between the trimmed V and J ends, which lost 7 bases and 5 bases, there was a span of 23 bases. CDR1 MDHEN and CDR2 SYDVKM come from the germline V gene. This CDR3 has 16 amino acids. The CDR3 loop is CASTIGSSGSRETQYF. The CDR3 nucleotides read TGTGCCAGCACCATAGGGAGTAGCGGTTCGAGGGAGACCCAGTACTTC.

This clone has only one observation. This rearrangement joins TRBV10-3 to TRBJ2-5; no reliable D call. This CDR3 comprises 15 residues. Germline lookup yields CDR1 ENHRY and CDR2 SYGVKD. Trimming shortened V by 0 bases and J by 5 bases, and 13 bases separated the two germline ends. The CDR3 protein is CAISESKLVKETQYF. In DNA, the CDR3 is TGTGCCATCAGTGAGTCTAAACTGGTAAAGGAGACCCAGTACTTC.

In this sample, this clone turned up a few times. The V call is TRBV11-3, the J call TRBJ2-1, with D possibly being TRBD2 (6 bases). The V and J ends lost 10 bases and 5 bases respectively, with 9 bases between them. CDR1 and CDR2 (germline): SGHNT, YENEEA. CDR3 length equals 11 residues. CDR3 DNA: TGTGCCACCGGGAGCGACAATGAGCAGTTCTTC. Amino acid sequence: CATGSDNEQFF.

The chain recombines TRBV6-1 with TRBJ2-3; maybe TRBD2 (6 bases). CDR1 and CDR2 from the germline V gene are MNHNS and SASEGT. The CDR3 loop spans 15 amino acids. Trimming left V 1 base short and J 5 bases short, with 13 bases between. The chain's CDR3 is CASSEGGTAGDTQYF. The CDR3 nucleotides are TGTGCCAGCAGTGAAGGCGGGACTGCTGGAGATACGCAGTATTTT.

This clone was seen more than once but under ten times. The CDR3 nucleotides are TGTGCCAGCAGTTACCCCCCTGGATACACTGAAGCTTTCTTT. It yields the protein CASSYPPGYTEAFF. The chain uses TRBV6-6 and TRBJ1-1; no clear D. Germline-derived CDR1 and CDR2 are MNHNY and SVGAGI (reference sequence). This CDR3 spans 14 amino acids. V lost 2 bases and J lost 3, with 10 bases in between.

This clone has more than one count but fewer than ten. This CDR3 reads CASRGQGALSEKLFF. For the CDR3, the DNA is TGTGCCAGCAGGGGACAGGGGGCGCTGAGTGAAAAACTGTTTTTT. This chain joins TRBV2 and TRBJ1-4, with 12 nucleotides matching TRBD1. V shed 6 bases, J shed 7 bases, and the junction held 6 bases outside the gene matches. The CDR3 sequence is 15 residues long. Germline loops: CDR1 SNHLY, CDR2 FYNNEI.

The genes are TRBV28 and TRBJ2-2; 13 bases match TRBD2. With V trimmed by 5 bases and J by 3 bases, 6 bases remained unmatched. The length of the CDR3 is 17 residues. Germline V CDR1 and CDR2: MDHEN, SYDVKM. As DNA, the CDR3 is TGTGCCAGCAGTACCTTCACTAGCGGGAGGGACACCGGGGAGCTGTTTTTT. It yields the protein CASSTFTSGRDTGELFF.

The chain links TRBV30 to TRBJ1-2; a possible D gene is TRBD1 (5 bases). The V gene lost 1 base and the J gene lost 1 base, with 19 bases spanning the gap. The germline V gene encodes CDR1 GTSNPN and CDR2 SVGIG (reference sequence). The CDR3 length is 17 residues. The CDR3 is CAWSAILTGLINYGYTF. CDR3 nucleotides: TGTGCCTGGAGTGCGATACTTACGGGACTGATTAACTATGGCTACACCTTC.

This chain links TRBV27 with TRBJ2-2; D unclear. The length of the CDR3 is 12 residues. V dropped 5 bases and J dropped 4 bases, with 5 bases sitting between them. Germline V gene sequence: CDR1 MNHEY, CDR2 SMNVEV (reference sequence). In DNA, the CDR3 is TGTGCCAGCAGTACCTTCACCGGGGAGCTGTTTTTT. Its translation: CASSTFTGELFF.

Concerning this clone itself: This CDR3 is also generated by other DNA sequences in the sample. V usage is TRBV6-5 and J usage is TRBJ1-1, with no clear D. There are 12 residues in the CDR3. V lost 6 bases, J lost 3 bases, and 8 bases lay in between. From germline, CDR1 is MNHEY and CDR2 SVGAGI. The CDR3 protein is CASSRRDTEAFF. For the CDR3, the DNA is TGTGCCAGCAGCCGACGGGACACTGAAGCTTTCTTT.

V is TRBV5-1 and J is TRBJ2-5; D may be TRBD1 or TRBD2 (5 bases each). The length of the CDR3 is 15 residues. Trimming cost V 4 bases and J 3 bases, with 16 bases left between them. Germline CDR1 SGHRS, CDR2 YFSETQ. The CDR3 here is CASSLLGRQEETQYF. The CDR3 region has the DNA TGCGCCAGCAGCCTCCTGGGACGGCAAGAAGAGACCCAGTACTTC.

V gene TRBV9 combines with J gene TRBJ2-6; no definite D call. The V end lost 4 bases, the J end lost 2 bases, and 10 bases lay between the germline ends. From germline, CDR1 is SGDLS and CDR2 YYNGEE. This CDR3 has 15 residues. Here the CDR3 DNA reads TGTGCCAGCAGCTGGGGTACCACTGGGGCCAACGTCCTGACTTTC. Translated: CASSWGTTGANVLTF.

This clone was counted a single time. The chain has TRBV6-5 and TRBJ2-3; 8 positions match TRBD2. Trimming removed 7 bases from V and 6 bases from J; junction bases left unmatched: 15. Germline V gene sequence: CDR1 MNHEY, CDR2 SVGAGI. The CDR3 extends over 16 amino acids. The CDR3 DNA reads as TGTGCCAGCAAGTACTCCTTTAGCGGGATCGGCGATACGCAGTATTTT. Protein product: CASKYSFSGIGDTQYF.

The rearrangement uses TRBV10-3 and TRBJ2-7; the match to TRBD2 covers 7 bases. Germline V gene sequence: CDR1 ENHRY, CDR2 SYGVKD. The V and J ends lost 0 bases and 3 bases, in that order; junction bases with no gene match: 5. This CDR3 is built from 15 residues. CDR3 sequence reads: CAISESRGEGYEQYF. The CDR3 DNA is TGTGCCATCAGTGAGTCCCGGGGGGAGGGCTACGAGCAGTACTTC.

V is TRBV4-2 and J is TRBJ2-3; D is ambiguous. The ends were cut back, 2 bases at V and 2 bases at J, with 2 bases in the middle. The germline V gene has CDR1 LGHNA and CDR2 YNFKEQ. The CDR3 is made up of 12 amino acids. In nucleotides, the CDR3 is TGTGCCAGCAGCCAACCCACAGATACGCAGTATTTT. Its translation: CASSQPTDTQYF.

The CDR3 here is CASSLEGGTLRTGNIQYF. CDR3 coding DNA: TGCGCCAGCAGCTTGGAGGGGGGGACCCTCCGGACGGGAAACATTCAGTACTTC. The V and J genes are TRBV5-1 and TRBJ2-4; a possible D gene is TRBD2 (7 bases). The V gene's germline CDR1 is SGHRS and CDR2 YFSETQ. The V end was cut by 0 bases, the J end by 6 bases, with 22 bases between. The CDR3 runs to 18 residues.

The chain couples TRBV5-1 to TRBJ2-3; 8 bases line up with TRBD1. Per germline, CDR1 SGHRS and CDR2 YFSETQ. With V trimmed by 3 bases and J by 8 bases, 8 bases remained unmatched. The CDR3 is 14 residues long. Here the CDR3 DNA reads TGCGCCAGCAGCTGGGGGACAGGACAGGGTACGCAGTATTTT. Translating gives CASSWGTGQGTQYF.